Presented here are 30 T cell receptor beta chains from one specimen sequenced in a study of T cell responses to AZD1222 COVID-19 vaccine. Sequencing used immunoSEQ multiplex PCR; TCRdb keeps in-frame clones, though not all of them. The top ten hold approximately 2% of the sample, which has some 140,000 clones, 91% seen once. Here the sequenced sample was peripheral blood, taken 28 days after the second AZD1222 dose. Source of these receptors: an adult who received the AZD1222 COVID-19 vaccine.

The chain recombines TRBV3-1 (or the pseudogene TRBV3-2) with TRBJ2-3; D call uncertain. V lost 4 bases to trimming and J lost 11 bases, with 13 bases between them. The germline V gene encodes CDR1 LGHDT and CDR2 YNNKEL (reference sequence). The CDR3 sequence is 12 residues long. CDR3 in amino acids: CASSPDLRGQYF. CDR3 sequence (DNA): TGTGCCAGCAGCCCGGACCTTCGAGGGCAGTATTTT.

The gene calls are TRBV11-3 and TRBJ1-2; D call uncertain. V was shortened by 1 base and J by 1 base, with 19 bases between the two germline ends. Germline CDR1 is SGHNT and CDR2 is YENEEA. The CDR3 length is 18 residues. The CDR3 nucleotides are TGTGCCAGCAGCTTAGGGGGAAGGTTCTCGTCTAATAACTATGGCTACACCTTC. Encoded protein: CASSLGGRFSSNNYGYTF.

V is TRBV7-6 and J is TRBJ2-3, with 14 bases aligning to TRBD2. Unmatched junction bases numbered 4, after V lost 5 bases and J lost 6 bases. The length of the CDR3 is 15 residues. Germline-derived CDR1 and CDR2 are SGHVS and FNYEAQ. CDR3 residues: CASSPRTSGRDTQYF. CDR3 coding DNA: TGTGCCAGCAGCCCTCGGACTAGCGGGAGGGATACGCAGTATTTT.

J is TRBJ1-1 and V is TRBV15; maybe TRBD1 (5 bases). The germline V gene has CDR1 LNHNV and CDR2 YYDKDF (reference sequence). The CDR3 runs to 13 residues. Between the trimmed V and J ends, which lost 0 bases and 10 bases, there was a span of 12 bases. In nucleotides, the CDR3 is TGTGCCACCAGCAGAGAAGGGGTTCTCGGAGCTTTCTTT. Its protein is CATSREGVLGAFF.

The chain uses TRBV6-5 and TRBJ1-4, with 10 bases matching TRBD1. With V trimmed by 6 bases and J by 7 bases, 2 bases remained unmatched. Germline V gene sequence: CDR1 MNHEY, CDR2 SVGAGI. The CDR3 loop spans 13 amino acids. The CDR3 DNA reads TGTGCCAGCAGGCGGACAGGGGGTGAAAAACTGTTTTTT. This codes for CASRRTGGEKLFF.

This clone was seen just once. The genes are TRBV28 and TRBJ1-2, with 7 positions matching TRBD1. The V and J ends lost 5 bases and 3 bases, in that order; junction bases with no gene match: 12. CDR3 size: 16 residues. Germline V gene sequence: CDR1 MDHEN, CDR2 SYDVKM. The CDR3 nucleotides read TGTGCCAGCAGTGAGGACAGGAGATGGCAATACTATGGCTACACCTTC. This codes for CASSEDRRWQYYGYTF.

This chain links TRBV7-9 with TRBJ2-2, with D tentatively TRBD2 (7 bases). Trimming removed 7 bases at V and 6 bases at J, with 15 bases between. CDR3 length: 14 residues. Germline-derived CDR1 and CDR2 are SEHNR and FQNEAQ (reference sequence). The CDR3 DNA reads as TGTGCCAGCAACTTGGGGGGGCTCGCCGGGGAGCTGTTTTTT. Encoded protein: CASNLGGLAGELFF.

V and J are TRBV7-9 and TRBJ2-2; possible D gene TRBD1, 6 bases. Per germline, CDR1 SEHNR and CDR2 FQNEAQ (reference sequence). The length of the CDR3 is 14 residues. Trimming shortened V by 2 bases and J by 3 bases, and 7 bases separated the two germline ends. This chain's CDR3 is CASSLWTDTGELFF. The CDR3 DNA follows: TGTGCCAGCAGCTTATGGACAGACACCGGGGAGCTGTTTTTT.

The chain combines TRBV5-1 with TRBJ1-1, with 7 bases aligning to TRBD1. This CDR3 region has 14 residues. V lost 4 bases and J lost 0; bases outside the gene matches: 3. The germline V gene encodes CDR1 SGHRS and CDR2 YFSETQ. The CDR3 here is CASSVTGVNTEAFF. As DNA, the CDR3 is TGCGCCAGCAGCGTAACAGGGGTGAACACTGAAGCTTTCTTT.

CDR3 amino acids: CASGRQGGSLDEKLFF. CDR3 bases: TGTGCCAGCGGCAGACAGGGGGGTTCGCTAGATGAAAAACTGTTTTTT. The genes are TRBV5-5 and TRBJ1-4, with 9 bases matching TRBD1. V dropped 7 bases and J dropped 6; count of bases not matched to a gene: 13. The CDR3 loop spans 16 amino acids. CDR1 and CDR2 (germline): SGHKS, YYEKEE (reference sequence).

This rearrangement joins TRBV24-1 to TRBJ2-5, with a possible D match to TRBD1 (5 bases). Trimming took 0 bases from V and 5 from J, leaving 12 bases between them. CDR1 KGHDR and CDR2 SFDVKD come from the germline V gene. The CDR3 covers 15 residues. The CDR3 spells CATSDLGQVPETQYF. The DNA of the CDR3 is TGTGCCACCAGTGATTTGGGACAAGTCCCCGAGACCCAGTACTTC.

The V gene is TRBV2, the J gene TRBJ2-3; TRBD2 matches at 14 bases. V shed 6 bases and J 0 bases; nucleotides not matched to a gene: 14. The CDR3 is 20 residues long. CDR1 and CDR2 from the germline V gene are SNHLY and FYNNEI. The CDR3 DNA reads as TGTGCCAGCAGGCGACCGGACGGGACTAGCGGGGGCCGTAGCACAGATACGCAGTATTTT. It is translated as CASRRPDGTSGGRSTDTQYF.

Concerning this clone itself: One junction end does not reproduce the germline sequence, and a read error may be involved. This rearrangement joins TRBV19 to TRBJ1-2, with no clear D. In germline, CDR1 is LNHDA, CDR2 SQIVND (reference sequence). The CDR3 has 12 residues. The CDR3 sequence: CASSLDRYRYTF. The CDR3 DNA sequence: TGTGCCAGTAGTCTCGACCGCTATCGCTACACCTTC. The whole variable domain, remainder taken from reference TRBV19 and TRBJ1-2, is DGGITQSPKYLFRKEGQNVTLSCEQNLNHDAMYWYRQDPGQGLRLIYYSQIVNDFQKGDIAEGYSVSREKKESFPLTVTSAQKNPTAFYLCASSLDRYRYTFGSGTRLTVV.

The chain recombines TRBV7-8 with TRBJ2-5, with D possibly called TRBD1 or TRBD2 (6 bases each). The CDR3 is made up of 17 amino acids. Trimming removed 2 bases from V and 4 bases from J, with 20 bases in between. Germline values: CDR1 SGHVS, CDR2 FQNEAQ. Written as DNA, the CDR3 is TGTGCCAGCAGCTTATCGAACAGGGAGACGCGGGGAGAGACCCAGTACTTC. It yields the protein CASSLSNRETRGETQYF.

The chain has TRBV7-2 and TRBJ2-5, with unresolved D. Looked up from germline, CDR1 is SGHTA and CDR2 is FQGNSA. V was cut by 2 bases and J by 5 bases, with 6 bases left in between. This CDR3 contains 12 residues. The CDR3 nucleotides read TGTGCCAGCAGCTTATCCGTGGAGACCCAGTACTTC. This translates into CASSLSVETQYF.

In this sample, this clone turned up once. The V call is TRBV7-2, the J call TRBJ2-1; D is undetermined. Germline values: CDR1 SGHTA, CDR2 FQGNSA. Trimming shortened V by 7 bases and J by 5 bases, and 15 bases separated the two germline ends. The CDR3 sequence is 14 residues long. The CDR3 DNA reads TGTGCCAGCACGAAATGGGCTGGTAACAATGAGCAGTTCTTC. Residues: CASTKWAGNNEQFF. The full variable domain, in which reference TRBV7-2 and TRBJ2-1 provide the parts outside the CDR3, is GAGVSQSPSNKVTEKGKDVELRCDPISGHTALYWYRQSLGQGLEFLIYFQGNSAPDKSGLPSDRFSAERTGGSVSTLTIQRTQQEDSAVYLCASTKWAGNNEQFFGPGTRLTVL.

The V call is TRBV10-3, the J call TRBJ2-5; D not certain. The CDR3 runs 13 residues. Germline V gene lookup returns CDR1 ENHRY and CDR2 SYGVKD. Trimming took off 10 bases at V and 4 bases at J, with 16 bases between the two ends. The CDR3 DNA sequence: TGTGCCACCTTCGACACCACCCGAGAGACCCAGTACTTC. This sequence encodes CATFDTTRETQYF.

The chain couples TRBV5-4 to TRBJ2-2; perhaps D is TRBD1 or TRBD2 (5 bases each). V lost 4 bases and J 0 bases, leaving 13 bases between the germline ends. Germline-derived CDR1 and CDR2 are SGHNT and YYREEE (reference sequence). There are 16 residues in the CDR3. CDR3 protein: CASSDSMGANTGELFF. CDR3 DNA: TGTGCCAGCAGCGACTCGATGGGGGCGAACACCGGGGAGCTGTTTTTT. Full variable domain (missing parts from reference TRBV5-4 and TRBJ2-2): ETGVTQSPTHLIKTRGQQVTLRCSSQSGHNTVSWYQQALGQGPQFIFQYYREEENGRGNFPPRFSGLQFPNYSSELNVNALELDDSALYLCASSDSMGANTGELFFGEGSRLTVL.

V is TRBV11-3 and J is TRBJ2-3; D may be TRBD1 (5 bases). The CDR3 sequence is 12 residues long. Germline values: CDR1 SGHNT, CDR2 YENEEA. The V end lost 8 bases, the J end lost 6 bases, and 12 bases lay between the germline ends. CDR3 sequence: CASAQGGDTQYF. CDR3 DNA sequence: TGTGCCAGCGCCCAGGGCGGCGATACGCAGTATTTT.

V is TRBV5-1 and J is TRBJ1-4; a weak D match, TRBD1 (5 bases). V dropped 4 bases and J dropped 0 bases, with 13 bases sitting between them. CDR1 is SGHRS, CDR2 YFSETQ, per germline. The CDR3 length is 16 residues. The CDR3 coding sequence is TGCGCCAGCAGCCCGGGACCGTTCACAACTAATGAAAAACTGTTTTTT. This codes for CASSPGPFTTNEKLFF.

J is TRBJ1-1 and V is TRBV29-1; D is possibly TRBD1 (6 bases). The CDR3 has 13 residues. V dropped 7 bases and J dropped 1 base, with 13 bases sitting between them. Per germline, CDR1 SQVTM and CDR2 ANQGSEA. The CDR3 sequence is CSGEGHPNTEAFF. In DNA form, the CDR3 reads TGCAGCGGGGAGGGACACCCGAACACTGAAGCTTTCTTT.

J is TRBJ2-3 and V is TRBV5-1; the D is unclear. The V and J ends lost 1 base and 3 bases respectively, with 12 bases between them. The CDR3 totals 15 residues. The germline gives CDR1 SGHRS, CDR2 YFSETQ. The CDR3 bases are TGCGCCAGCAGCTTGCGTCTAGAGTCGACAGATACGCAGTATTTT. This translates into CASSLRLESTDTQYF. The full variable domain, rest sourced from reference TRBV5-1 and TRBJ2-3, is KAGVTQTPRYLIKTRGQQVTLSCSPISGHRSVSWYQQTPGQGLQFLFEYFSETQRNKGNFPGRFSGRQFSNSRSEMNVSTLELGDSALYLCASSLRLESTDTQYFGPGTRLTVL.

The chain has TRBV6-5 and TRBJ1-1; D remains ambiguous. Trimming left V 2 bases short and J 6 bases short, with 16 bases between. CDR1 is MNHEY and CDR2 is SVGAGI in the germline V gene. The CDR3 spans 15 residues. The CDR3 loop reads CASSYQPGDWSEAFF. The DNA for the CDR3 is TGTGCCAGCAGTTACCAGCCCGGGGATTGGTCTGAAGCTTTCTTT.

V and J are TRBV2 and TRBJ1-5, with no clear D. Germline V gene sequence: CDR1 SNHLY, CDR2 FYNNEI. Trimming removed 6 bases from V and 8 bases from J, with 17 bases in between. The CDR3 has 14 residues. The CDR3 DNA reads TGTGCCAGCAGAGCCGGGAAATTCGCCGAGCCCCAGCATTTT. Translation gives CASRAGKFAEPQHF. The complete variable domain, with remaining parts taken from reference TRBV2 and TRBJ1-5, reads EPEVTQTPSHQVTQMGQEVILRCVPISNHLYFYWYRQILGQKVEFLVSFYNNEISEKSEIFDDQFSVERPDGSNFTLKIRSTKLEDSAMYFCASRAGKFAEPQHFGDGTRLSIL.

The DNA of the CDR3 is TGTGCCAGCAGCTTGTCGAGTTTCCGTCTTGATACGCAGTATTTT. Amino acid sequence: CASSLSSFRLDTQYF. The rearrangement links TRBV7-9 to TRBJ2-3; D is undetermined. Trimming removed 3 bases from V and 6 bases from J, with 16 bases in between. Germline V CDR1 and CDR2: SEHNR, FQNEAQ (reference sequence). CDR3 length equals 15 residues.

The chain couples TRBV24-1 to TRBJ2-3; tentative D call: TRBD2 (6 bases). The germline V gene has CDR1 KGHDR and CDR2 SFDVKD. V lost 3 bases and J 2 bases, leaving 11 bases between the germline ends. CDR3 size: 15 residues. The CDR3 DNA follows: TGTGCCACCAGTGATGCTAGCGACCACACAGATACGCAGTATTTT. Its translation: CATSDASDHTDTQYF.

This chain connects TRBV5-4 to TRBJ1-1; no clear D. The CDR3 extends over 13 amino acids. The V gene's germline CDR1 is SGHNT and CDR2 YYREEE (reference sequence). V dropped 4 bases and J dropped 5 bases, with 12 bases sitting between them. The CDR3 loop reads CASSARRATEAFF. Written as DNA, the CDR3 is TGTGCCAGCAGCGCCAGGAGGGCAACTGAAGCTTTCTTT.

This chain connects TRBV9 to TRBJ1-4; the D is unclear. V was shortened by 1 base and J by 0 bases, with 10 bases between the two germline ends. CDR1 SGDLS and CDR2 YYNGEE come from the germline V gene. The CDR3 consists of 16 residues. CDR3 nucleotide sequence: TGTGCCAGCAGCGTAAGAGGAATTGCAACTAATGAAAAACTGTTTTTT. This sequence encodes CASSVRGIATNEKLFF.

This clone was seen only a few times. V gene TRBV7-9 combines with J gene TRBJ2-7, with 11 nucleotides matching TRBD2. Germline CDR1 and CDR2: SEHNR and FQNEAQ (reference sequence). The CDR3 totals 14 residues. The chain's CDR3 is CASSLAGGDNEQYV. The CDR3 DNA reads TGTGCCAGCAGCCTAGCGGGAGGCGACAACGAGCAGTACGTC.

Of note for this clone: At one of its ends the junction is not consistent with the germline gene, which may arise from a read error. The V call is TRBV12-3 or TRBV12-4, the J call TRBJ1-5; D ambiguous. This CDR3 is built from 13 residues. CDR3 in DNA: TGTGCCAGCAGTTTGAGGAGCAACCAGCCCCAGCATTTT. Its protein is CASSLRSNQPQHF.